The T cell receptor (beta chain) described here comes from a study of T cells after yellow fever vaccination. Study-level information: Preparing low-cell-number fractions relied on SMART-Seq v4 Ultra Low Input.

There are 16 residues in the CDR3. CDR1 is GTSNPN, CDR2 SVGIG, per germline (reference sequence). J was trimmed by 0 bases and V by 0 bases; bases with no gene match: 7. Template-switching 5'RACE yielded the TCR cDNA; a universal primer site and UMIs were added in the process. Each CDR3 protein is one row after TCRdb ran MiXCR on the 5' RACE reads. Of about 220,000 distinct CDR3 sequences in the sample, about 3% were seen once. This chain links TRBV30 with TRBJ1-1; 7 nucleotides align to TRBD1. The sequencing here drew on CD4+ T cells sorted from PBMCs, taken 10 days after the yellow fever booster vaccination. This TCR came from a man younger than 35 who received the YFV17D yellow fever vaccine. CDR3 in DNA: TGTGCCTGGAGTGTTTTCATAGGGACAGTGAACACTGAAGCTTTCTTT. It is translated as CAWSVFIGTVNTEAFF.